What follows are 6 T cell receptor beta chains derived from one specimen sequenced in a study of T cells expressing NK-cell markers. TCRdb reworked the 5' RACE reads into one entry per CDR3 protein, no DNA. Here the sample table reports fewer than 400,000 distinct CDR3 sequences. The sample taken for sequencing was blood T cells: a sorted CD56 or NKG2C T cell subset, CD4+ or CD8+ T cells, or bulk PBMC T cells (not recorded which). The receptors originated from a woman aged 50 to 60 in good health.

V gene TRBV20-1 combines with J gene TRBJ2-3; without DNA, the TCRdb call of TRBD2 cannot be checked. This CDR3 has 14 amino acids. The germline CDR1 and CDR2 sequences are DFQATT and SNEGSKA (reference sequence). This CDR3 reads CSASGLAVLDTQYF.

The V gene is TRBV30, the J gene TRBJ1-4. CDR3 length equals 13 residues. The germline V gene has CDR1 GTSNPN and CDR2 SVGIG (reference sequence). CDR3 region: CAWSARSNEKLFF.

The CDR3 loop is CASSWQVSYEQYF. This rearrangement joins TRBV19 to TRBJ2-7. The CDR3 is 13 amino acids. Per germline, CDR1 LNHDA and CDR2 SQIVND (reference sequence). Combining the CDR3 with reference TRBV19 and TRBJ2-7 gives the whole variable domain DGGITQSPKYLFRKEGQNVTLSCEQNLNHDAMYWYRQDPGQGLRLIYYSQIVNDFQKGDIAEGYSVSREKKESFPLTVTSAQKNPTAFYLCASSWQVSYEQYFGPGTRLTVT.

The V and J genes are TRBV3-1 and TRBJ2-7. The length of the CDR3 is 12 residues. In germline, CDR1 is LGHDT, CDR2 YNNKEL (reference sequence). CDR3 sequence reads: CASSQVGYEQYF.

The V gene is TRBV6-5, the J gene TRBJ1-2; the TCRdb call, TRBD1, lacks DNA for checking. The CDR3 runs 16 residues. In germline, CDR1 is MNHEY, CDR2 SVGAGI. The CDR3 protein is CASSYLGTGRSYGYTF.

This chain links TRBV6-6 with TRBJ2-3. Germline lookup yields CDR1 MNHNY and CDR2 SVGAGI (reference sequence). CDR3 length: 16 residues. Here the CDR3 reads CASSYSPPQKADTQYF.